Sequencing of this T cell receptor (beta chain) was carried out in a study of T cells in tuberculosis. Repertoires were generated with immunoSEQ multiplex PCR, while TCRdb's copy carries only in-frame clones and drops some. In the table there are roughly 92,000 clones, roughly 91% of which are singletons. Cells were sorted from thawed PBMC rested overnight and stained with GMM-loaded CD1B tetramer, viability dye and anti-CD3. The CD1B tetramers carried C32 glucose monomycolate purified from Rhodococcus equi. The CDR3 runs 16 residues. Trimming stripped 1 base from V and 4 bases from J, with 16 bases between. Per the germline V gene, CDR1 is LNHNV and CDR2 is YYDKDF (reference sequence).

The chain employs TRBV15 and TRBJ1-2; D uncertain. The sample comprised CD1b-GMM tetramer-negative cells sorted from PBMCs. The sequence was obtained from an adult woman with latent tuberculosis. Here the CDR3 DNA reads TGTGCCACCAGCAGAGGGCGGGGAATCAGCAGCTATGGCTACACCTTC. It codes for CATSRGRGISSYGYTF.